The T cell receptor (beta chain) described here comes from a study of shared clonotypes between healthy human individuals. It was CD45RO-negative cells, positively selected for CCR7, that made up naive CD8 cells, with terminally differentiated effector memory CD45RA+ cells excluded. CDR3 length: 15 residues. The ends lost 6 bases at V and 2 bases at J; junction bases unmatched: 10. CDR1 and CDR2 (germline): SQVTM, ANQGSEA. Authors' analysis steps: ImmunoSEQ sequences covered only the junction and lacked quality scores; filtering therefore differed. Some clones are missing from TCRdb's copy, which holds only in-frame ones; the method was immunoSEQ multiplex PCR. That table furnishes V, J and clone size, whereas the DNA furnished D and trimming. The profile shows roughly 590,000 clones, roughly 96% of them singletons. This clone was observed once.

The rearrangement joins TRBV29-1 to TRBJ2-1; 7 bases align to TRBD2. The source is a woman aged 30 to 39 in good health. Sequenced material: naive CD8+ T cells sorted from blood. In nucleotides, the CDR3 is TGCAGCGTCGCGCCGGGACTACGGACCTACAATGAGCAGTTCTTC. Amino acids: CSVAPGLRTYNEQFF.